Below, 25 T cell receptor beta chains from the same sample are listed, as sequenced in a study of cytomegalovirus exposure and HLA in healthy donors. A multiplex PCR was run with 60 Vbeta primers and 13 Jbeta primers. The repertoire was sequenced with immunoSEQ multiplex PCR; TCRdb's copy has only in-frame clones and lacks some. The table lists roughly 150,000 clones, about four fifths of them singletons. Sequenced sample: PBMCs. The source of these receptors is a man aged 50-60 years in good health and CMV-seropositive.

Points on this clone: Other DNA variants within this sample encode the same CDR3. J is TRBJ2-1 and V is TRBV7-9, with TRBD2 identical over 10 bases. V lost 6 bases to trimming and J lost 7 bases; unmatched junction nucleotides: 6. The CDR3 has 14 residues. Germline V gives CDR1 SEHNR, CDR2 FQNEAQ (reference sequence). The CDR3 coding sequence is TGTGCCAGCAGTCCCCTAGCGGGAGTGAATGAGCAGTTCTTC. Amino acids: CASSPLAGVNEQFF.

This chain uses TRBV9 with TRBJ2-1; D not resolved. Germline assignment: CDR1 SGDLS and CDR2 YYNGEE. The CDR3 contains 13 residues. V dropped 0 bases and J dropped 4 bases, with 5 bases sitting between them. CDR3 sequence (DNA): TGTGCCAGCAGCGTAGGAGCGTACAATGAGCAGTTCTTC. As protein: CASSVGAYNEQFF. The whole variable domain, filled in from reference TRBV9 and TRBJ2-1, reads DSGVTQTPKHLITATGQRVTLRCSPRSGDLSVYWYQQSLDQGLQFLIQYYNGEERAKGNILERFSAQQFPDLHSELNLSSLELGDSALYFCASSVGAYNEQFFGPGTRLTVL.

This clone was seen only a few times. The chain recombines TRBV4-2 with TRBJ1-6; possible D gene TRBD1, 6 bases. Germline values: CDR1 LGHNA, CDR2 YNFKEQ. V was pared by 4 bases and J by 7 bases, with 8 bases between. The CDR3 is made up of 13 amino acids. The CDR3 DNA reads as TGTGCCAGCAGCCTGGACAGAAATTCACCCCTCCACTTT. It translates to CASSLDRNSPLHF.

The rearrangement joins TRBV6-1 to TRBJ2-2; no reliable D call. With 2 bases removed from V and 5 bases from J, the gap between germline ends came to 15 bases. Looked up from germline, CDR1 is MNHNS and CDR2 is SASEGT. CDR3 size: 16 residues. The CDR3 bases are TGTGCCAGCAGTGAAAAGGCGGCGCAGATTACCGGGGAGCTGTTTTTT. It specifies CASSEKAAQITGELFF.

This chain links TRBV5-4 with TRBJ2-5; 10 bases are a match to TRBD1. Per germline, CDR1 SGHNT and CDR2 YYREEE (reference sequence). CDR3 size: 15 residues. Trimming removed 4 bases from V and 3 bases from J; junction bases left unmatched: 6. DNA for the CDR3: TGTGCCAGCAGCCGACCGGGACAGGGGAAAGAGACCCAGTACTTC. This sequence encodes CASSRPGQGKETQYF.

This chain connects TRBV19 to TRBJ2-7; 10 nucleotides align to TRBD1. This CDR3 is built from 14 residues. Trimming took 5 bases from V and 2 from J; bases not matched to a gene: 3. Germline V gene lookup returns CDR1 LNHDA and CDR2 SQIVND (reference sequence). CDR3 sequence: CASSPGTGAYEQYF. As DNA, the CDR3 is TGTGCCAGTAGTCCCGGGACAGGGGCCTACGAGCAGTACTTC.

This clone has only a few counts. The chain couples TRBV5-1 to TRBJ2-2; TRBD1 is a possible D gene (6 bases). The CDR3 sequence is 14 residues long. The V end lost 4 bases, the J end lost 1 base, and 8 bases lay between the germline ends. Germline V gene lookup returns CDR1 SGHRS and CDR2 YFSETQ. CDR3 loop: CASSKGQNTGELFF. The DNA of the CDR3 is TGCGCCAGCAGCAAGGGACAGAACACCGGGGAGCTGTTTTTT.

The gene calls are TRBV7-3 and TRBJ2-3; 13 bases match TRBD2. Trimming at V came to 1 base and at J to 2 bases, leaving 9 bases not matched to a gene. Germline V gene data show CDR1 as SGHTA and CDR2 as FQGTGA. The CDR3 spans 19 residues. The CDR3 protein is CASSLRGATSGGSTDTQYF. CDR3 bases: TGTGCCAGCAGCTTAAGGGGGGCGACTAGCGGGGGGTCCACAGATACGCAGTATTTT. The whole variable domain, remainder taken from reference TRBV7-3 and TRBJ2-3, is GAGVSQTPSNKVTEKGKYVELRCDPISGHTALYWYRQSLGQGPEFLIYFQGTGAADDSGLPNDRFFAVRPEGSVSTLKIQRTERGDSAVYLCASSLRGATSGGSTDTQYFGPGTRLTVL.

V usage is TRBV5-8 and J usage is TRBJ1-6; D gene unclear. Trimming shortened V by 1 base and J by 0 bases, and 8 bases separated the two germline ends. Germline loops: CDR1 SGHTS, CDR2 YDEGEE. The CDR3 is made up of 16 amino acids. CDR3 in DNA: TGTGCCAGCAGCTTGACGGGTAGCTCCTATAATTCACCCCTCCACTTT. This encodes CASSLTGSSYNSPLHF.

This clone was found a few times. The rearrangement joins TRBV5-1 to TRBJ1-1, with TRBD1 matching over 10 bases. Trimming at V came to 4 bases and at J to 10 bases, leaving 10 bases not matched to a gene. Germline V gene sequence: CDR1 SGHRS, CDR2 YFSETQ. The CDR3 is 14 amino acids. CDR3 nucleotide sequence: TGCGCCAGCAGCCCGGGACAGGGGATGGAAGGAGCTTTCTTT. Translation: CASSPGQGMEGAFF.

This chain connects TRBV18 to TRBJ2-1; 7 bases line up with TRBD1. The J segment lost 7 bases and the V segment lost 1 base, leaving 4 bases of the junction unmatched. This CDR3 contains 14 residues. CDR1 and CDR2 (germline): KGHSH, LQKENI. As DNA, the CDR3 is TGTGCCAGCTCACCACGGGGACAGCCTAATGAGCAGTTCTTC. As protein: CASSPRGQPNEQFF.

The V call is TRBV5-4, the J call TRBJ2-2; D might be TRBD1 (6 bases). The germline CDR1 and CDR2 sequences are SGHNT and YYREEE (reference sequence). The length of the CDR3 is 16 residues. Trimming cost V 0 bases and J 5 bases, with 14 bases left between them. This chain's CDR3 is CASSLGAQGTTGELFF. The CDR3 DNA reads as TGTGCCAGCAGCTTGGGGGCCCAGGGGACGACCGGGGAGCTGTTTTTT.

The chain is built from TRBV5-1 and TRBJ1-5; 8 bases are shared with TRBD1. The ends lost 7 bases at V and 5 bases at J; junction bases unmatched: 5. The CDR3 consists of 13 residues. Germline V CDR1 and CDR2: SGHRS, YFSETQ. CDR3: CASRTGSDQPQHF. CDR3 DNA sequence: TGCGCCAGCCGGACAGGGAGTGATCAGCCCCAGCATTTT.

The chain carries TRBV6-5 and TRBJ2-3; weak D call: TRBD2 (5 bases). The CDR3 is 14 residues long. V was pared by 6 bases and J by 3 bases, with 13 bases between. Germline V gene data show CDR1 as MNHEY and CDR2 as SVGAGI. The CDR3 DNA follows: TGTGCCAGCAGCTCCGACTATGGGACAGATACGCAGTATTTT. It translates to CASSSDYGTDTQYF.

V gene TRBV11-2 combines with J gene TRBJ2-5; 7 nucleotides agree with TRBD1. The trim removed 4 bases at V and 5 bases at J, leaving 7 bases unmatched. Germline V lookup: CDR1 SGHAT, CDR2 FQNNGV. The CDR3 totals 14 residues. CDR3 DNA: TGTGCCAGCAGCTACGGACAGGTTCGGGAGACCCAGTACTTC. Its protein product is CASSYGQVRETQYF. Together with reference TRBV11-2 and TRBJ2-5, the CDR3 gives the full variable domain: EAGVAQSPRYKIIEKRQSVAFWCNPISGHATLYWYQQILGQGPKLLIQFQNNGVVDDSQLPKDRFSAERLKGVDSTLKIQPAKLEDSAVYLCASSYGQVRETQYFGPGTRLLVL.

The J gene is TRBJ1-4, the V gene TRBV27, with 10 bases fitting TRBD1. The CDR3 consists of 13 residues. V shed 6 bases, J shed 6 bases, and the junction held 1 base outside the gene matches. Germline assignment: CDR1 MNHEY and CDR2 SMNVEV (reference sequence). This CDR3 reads CASRGTGDEKLFF. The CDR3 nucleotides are TGTGCCAGCAGGGGGACAGGGGATGAAAAACTGTTTTTT.

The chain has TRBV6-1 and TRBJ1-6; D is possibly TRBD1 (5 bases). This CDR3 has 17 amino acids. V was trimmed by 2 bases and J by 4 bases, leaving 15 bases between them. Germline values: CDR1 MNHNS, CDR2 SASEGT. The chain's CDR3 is CASSEHAQASYNSPLHF. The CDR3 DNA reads TGTGCCAGCAGTGAACATGCACAGGCCTCTTATAATTCACCCCTCCACTTT.

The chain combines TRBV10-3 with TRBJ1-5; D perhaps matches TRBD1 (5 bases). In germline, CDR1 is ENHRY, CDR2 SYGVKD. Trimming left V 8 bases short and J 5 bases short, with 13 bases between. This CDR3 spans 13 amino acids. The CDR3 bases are TGTGCCATCGGCGGGTGGGGGGATCAGCCCCAGCATTTT. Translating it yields CAIGGWGDQPQHF.

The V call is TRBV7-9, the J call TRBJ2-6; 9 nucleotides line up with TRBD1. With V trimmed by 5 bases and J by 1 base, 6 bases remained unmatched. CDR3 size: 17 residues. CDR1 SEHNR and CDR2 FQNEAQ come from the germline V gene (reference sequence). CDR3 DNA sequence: TGTGCCAGCAGCGCCGGGACAGGGACTTCTGGGGCCAACGTCCTGACTTTC. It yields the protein CASSAGTGTSGANVLTF.

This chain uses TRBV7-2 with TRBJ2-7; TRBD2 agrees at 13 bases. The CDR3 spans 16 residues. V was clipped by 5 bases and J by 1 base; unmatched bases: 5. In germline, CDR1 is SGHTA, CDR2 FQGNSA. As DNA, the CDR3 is TGTGCCAGCAGCCCCCGACTAGCGGGGGGATCCTACGAGCAGTACTTC. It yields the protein CASSPRLAGGSYEQYF.

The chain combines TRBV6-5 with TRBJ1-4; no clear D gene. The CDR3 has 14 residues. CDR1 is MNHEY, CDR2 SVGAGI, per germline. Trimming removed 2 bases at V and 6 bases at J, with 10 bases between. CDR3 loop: CASSYPGRDEKLFF. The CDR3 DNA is TGTGCCAGCAGTTACCCCGGTCGTGATGAAAAACTGTTTTTT.

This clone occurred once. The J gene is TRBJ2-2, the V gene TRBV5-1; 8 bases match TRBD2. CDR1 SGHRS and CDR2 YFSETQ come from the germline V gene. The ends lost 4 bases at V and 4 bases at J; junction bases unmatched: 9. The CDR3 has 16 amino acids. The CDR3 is CASSTQSGGRTGELFF. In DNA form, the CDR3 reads TGCGCCAGCAGCACCCAGAGCGGGGGCCGCACCGGGGAGCTGTTTTTT.

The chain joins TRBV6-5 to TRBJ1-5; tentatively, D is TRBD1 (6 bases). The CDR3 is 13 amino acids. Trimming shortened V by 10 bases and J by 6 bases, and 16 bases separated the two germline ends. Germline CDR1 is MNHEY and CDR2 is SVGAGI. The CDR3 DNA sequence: TGTGCCACCTGCAGGGGCGGTGGTCAGCCCCAGCATTTT. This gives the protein CATCRGGGQPQHF.

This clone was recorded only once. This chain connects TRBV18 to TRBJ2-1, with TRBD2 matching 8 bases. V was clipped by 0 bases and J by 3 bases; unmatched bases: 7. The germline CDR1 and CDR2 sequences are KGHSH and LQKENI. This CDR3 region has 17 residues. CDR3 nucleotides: TGTGCCAGCTCACCACCGTCGACGGGGGGGGGCTACAATGAGCAGTTCTTC. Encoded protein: CASSPPSTGGGYNEQFF.

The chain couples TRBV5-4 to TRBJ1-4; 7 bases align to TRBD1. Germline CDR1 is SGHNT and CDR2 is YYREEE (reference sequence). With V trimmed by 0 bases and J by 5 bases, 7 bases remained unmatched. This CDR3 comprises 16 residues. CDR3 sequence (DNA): TGTGCCAGCAGCTTGGTAGGGGACAGCTCGAATGAAAAACTGTTTTTT. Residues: CASSLVGDSSNEKLFF.